This T cell receptor (beta chain) was profiled in a study of cytomegalovirus exposure and HLA in healthy donors. Findings and limits, study-wide: Apart from CMV serostatus, no immune exposure information was available. The likely origin of a cluster of highly shared sequence variants was a sequencing artifact. Cytomegalovirus association was listed for 150 to 200 TCR beta chains.

CDR1 and CDR2 (germline): MNHEY, SVGAGI. This CDR3 region has 15 residues. Losses at the gene ends were 5 bases for V and 9 bases for J; bases not matched to a gene: 9. This clone has just a few counts. Its specificity is not known. PCR employed 60 Vbeta and 13 Jbeta primers. Clones were read by immunoSEQ multiplex PCR, and TCRdb kept only the in-frame ones, dropping some. The table lists about 180,000 clones, 77% of them singletons. Input material: PBMCs. This clonotype was sampled from a young man in good health and CMV-seronegative. V is TRBV6-5 and J is TRBJ1-6, with 8 bases that match TRBD1. The CDR3 sequence: CASSPSGTGLSPLHF. CDR3 DNA sequence: TGTGCCAGCAGTCCCTCCGGGACAGGACTTTCACCCCTCCACTTT.